Reported below is one T cell receptor (beta chain). What it binds is unknown. This sample is part of a study of T cell responses to AZD1222 COVID-19 vaccine. General observations from the study: With dominance at 160-218 and 743-854, vaccine-associated CD4 TCRs spanned spike. Spike-specific TCR breadth and depth were elevated following two AZD1222 doses. Nearly half of the spike-specific TCRs reportedly recognize variant regions that carry no mutations. Clonal diversity was possibly underestimated, and the donors were mostly white British, with more females.

Germline loops: CDR1 MNHEY, CDR2 SMNVEV (reference sequence). Trimming stripped 6 bases from V and 7 bases from J, with 18 bases between. The CDR3 covers 15 residues. The assay was immunoSEQ multiplex PCR, and TCRdb's table has in-frame clones only and misses some. Of about 180,000 clones listed, 80% to 95% are singletons. V gene TRBV27 combines with J gene TRBJ2-2, with D perhaps TRBD1 or TRBD2 (5 bases each). The clonotype originates from an adult who received the MenACWY meningococcal vaccine as a control. The starting material was peripheral blood, obtained 28 days after the second dose of the MenACWY control vaccine. CDR3: CASRAQGVQDGELFF. Written as DNA, the CDR3 is TGTGCCAGCAGAGCTCAGGGAGTTCAGGACGGGGAGCTGTTTTTT.